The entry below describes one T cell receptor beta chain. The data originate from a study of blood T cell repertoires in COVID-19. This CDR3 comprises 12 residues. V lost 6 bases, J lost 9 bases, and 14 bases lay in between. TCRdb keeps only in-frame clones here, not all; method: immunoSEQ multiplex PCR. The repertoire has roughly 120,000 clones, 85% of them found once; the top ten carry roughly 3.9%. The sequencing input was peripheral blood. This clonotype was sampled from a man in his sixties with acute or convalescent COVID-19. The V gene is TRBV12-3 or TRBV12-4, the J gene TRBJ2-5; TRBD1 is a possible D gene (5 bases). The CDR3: CASSRGQSPQYF. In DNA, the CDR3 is TGTGCCAGCAGCCGAGGACAAAGTCCCCAGTACTTC.